This TCR beta chain came from a study of T cells in Graves' hyperthyroidism and ophthalmopathy. Findings of the study overall: Clonotypes that were expanded in thyroid above 0.001 mostly appeared in blood too.

This clonotype was seen repeatedly, ten times or more. The target antigen is unknown. Amplified TCR beta CDR3 regions derived from RNA transcripts. Carried out on the TCR CDR3, a first-round RT-PCR used the HTBI primer set. TCRdb itself ran the multiplex PCR reads through MiXCR, one entry per CDR3 protein. Of a few hundred thousand distinct CDR3 sequences in the sample, 14% to 15% were seen once. The receptor was derived from a woman in her twenties or thirties with Graves' hyperthyroidism. The material sequenced was blood.

The CDR3 nucleotides read TGCGCCAGCAGCCAAGCTTCGGTAGCGGGAGTCTACGAGCAGTACTTC. Amino acids: CASSQASVAGVYEQYF. This chain uses TRBV4-1 with TRBJ2-7; 9 bases map to TRBD2. This CDR3 is built from 16 residues. Germline lookup yields CDR1 MGHRA and CDR2 YSYEKL. V dropped 1 base and J dropped 3; count of bases not matched to a gene: 7.